This T cell receptor beta chain was sequenced in a study of human T cells and chemical hapten exposure. The wider study: Patients had diphenylcyclopropenone applied to the scalp weekly throughout the approximately 22-week study. Patients having alopecia areata, totalis or universalis were mostly female. Study-wide points: Once DPC sensitization occurred, TCRs above 1 in 1000 frequency showed no change. The study found that PT1 expanded TCR counts correlated positively with patch test score.

In the case of this clonotype: Its antigen is still unknown.

Trimming took off 0 bases at V and 0 bases at J, with 6 bases between the two ends. Germline V CDR1 and CDR2: WSHSY, SAAADI. The CDR3 is 15 amino acids. The time point here: pre-sensitization, week 0. Treatment specified: therapeutic diphenylcyclopropenone sensitization with weekly scalp DPC. TCRdb independently ran MiXCR on the RACE reads; one entry per CDR3 protein. Among about 120,000 distinct CDR3 sequences listed, approximately 13% were seen once. The TCR comes from a woman younger than 30 with alopecia areata. Some clones in this sample may be carry-over from other donors' samples. The material sequenced was whole blood, taken in connection with sensitization to the hapten diphenylcyclopropenone (DPC). The chain combines TRBV10-2 with TRBJ1-5, with D unresolved. CDR3 region: CASSESDSSNQPQHF. The CDR3 DNA is TGCGCCAGCAGTGAGTCTGATTCTAGCAATCAGCCCCAGCATTTT.